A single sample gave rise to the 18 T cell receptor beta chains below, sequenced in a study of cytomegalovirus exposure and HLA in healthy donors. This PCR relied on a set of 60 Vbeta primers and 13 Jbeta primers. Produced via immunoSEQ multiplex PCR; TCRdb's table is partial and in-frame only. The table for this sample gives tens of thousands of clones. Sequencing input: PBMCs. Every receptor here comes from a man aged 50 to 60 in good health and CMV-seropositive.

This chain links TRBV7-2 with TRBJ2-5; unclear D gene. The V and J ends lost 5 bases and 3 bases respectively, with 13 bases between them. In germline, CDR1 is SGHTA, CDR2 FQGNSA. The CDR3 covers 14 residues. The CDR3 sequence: CASSPTRIKETQYF. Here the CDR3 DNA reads TGTGCCAGCAGCCCAACTCGTATTAAAGAGACCCAGTACTTC.

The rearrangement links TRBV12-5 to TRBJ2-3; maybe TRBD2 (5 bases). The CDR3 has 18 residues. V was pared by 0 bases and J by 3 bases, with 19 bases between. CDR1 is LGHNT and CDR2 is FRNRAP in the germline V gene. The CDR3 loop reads CASGLVRRVLGGTDTQYF. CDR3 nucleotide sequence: TGTGCTAGTGGTTTGGTACGACGCGTCTTGGGCGGGACAGATACGCAGTATTTT.

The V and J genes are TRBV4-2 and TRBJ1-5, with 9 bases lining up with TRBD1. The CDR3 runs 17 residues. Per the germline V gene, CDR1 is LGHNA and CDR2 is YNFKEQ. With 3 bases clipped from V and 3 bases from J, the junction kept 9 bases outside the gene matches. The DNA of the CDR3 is TGTGCCAGCAGCCACGCCGGGACAGGGAGATCCAATCAGCCCCAGCATTTT. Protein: CASSHAGTGRSNQPQHF.

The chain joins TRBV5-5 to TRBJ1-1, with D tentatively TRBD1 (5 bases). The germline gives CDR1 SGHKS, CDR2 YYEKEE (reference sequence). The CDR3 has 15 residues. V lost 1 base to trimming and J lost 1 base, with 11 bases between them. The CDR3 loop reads CASSLKQGGNTEAFF. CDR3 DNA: TGTGCCAGCAGCTTGAAGCAGGGTGGGAACACTGAAGCTTTCTTT.

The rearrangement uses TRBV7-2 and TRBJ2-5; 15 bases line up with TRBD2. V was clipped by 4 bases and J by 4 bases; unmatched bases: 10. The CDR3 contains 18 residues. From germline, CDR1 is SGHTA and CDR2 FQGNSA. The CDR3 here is CASSSVWTSGRAGETQYF. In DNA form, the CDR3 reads TGTGCCAGCAGCTCCGTTTGGACTAGCGGGAGGGCGGGAGAGACCCAGTACTTC.

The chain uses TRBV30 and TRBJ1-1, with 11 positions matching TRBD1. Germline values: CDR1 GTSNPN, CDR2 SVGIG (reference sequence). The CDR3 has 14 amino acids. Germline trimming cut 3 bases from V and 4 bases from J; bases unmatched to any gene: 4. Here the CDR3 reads CAWRGQGAPTEAFF. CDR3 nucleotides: TGTGCCTGGAGAGGACAGGGGGCTCCCACTGAAGCTTTCTTT.

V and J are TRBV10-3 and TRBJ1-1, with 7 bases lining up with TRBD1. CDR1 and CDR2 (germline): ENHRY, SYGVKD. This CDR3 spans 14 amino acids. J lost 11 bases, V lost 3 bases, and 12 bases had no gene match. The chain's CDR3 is CAISDGTEPIRAFF. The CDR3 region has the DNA TGTGCCATCAGTGACGGGACAGAACCTATTCGGGCTTTCTTT.

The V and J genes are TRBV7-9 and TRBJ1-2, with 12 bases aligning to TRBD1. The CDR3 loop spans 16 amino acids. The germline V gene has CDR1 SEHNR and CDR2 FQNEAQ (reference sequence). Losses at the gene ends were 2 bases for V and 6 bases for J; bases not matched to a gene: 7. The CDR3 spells CASSLSGQGARHGYTF. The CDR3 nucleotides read TGTGCCAGCAGCTTATCGGGACAGGGGGCGAGGCATGGCTACACCTTC.

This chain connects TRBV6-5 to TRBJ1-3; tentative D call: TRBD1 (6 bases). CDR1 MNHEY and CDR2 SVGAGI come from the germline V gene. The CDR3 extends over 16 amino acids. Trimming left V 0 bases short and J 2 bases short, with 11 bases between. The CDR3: CASSYSRGYTGNTIYF. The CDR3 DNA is TGTGCCAGCAGTTACTCGAGGGGGTATACTGGAAACACCATATATTTT.

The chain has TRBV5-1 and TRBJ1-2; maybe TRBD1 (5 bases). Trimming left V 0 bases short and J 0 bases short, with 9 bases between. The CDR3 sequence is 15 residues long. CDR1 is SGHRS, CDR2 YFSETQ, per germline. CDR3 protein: CASSLEGVPNYGYTF. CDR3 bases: TGCGCCAGCAGCTTGGAAGGGGTTCCTAACTATGGCTACACCTTC.

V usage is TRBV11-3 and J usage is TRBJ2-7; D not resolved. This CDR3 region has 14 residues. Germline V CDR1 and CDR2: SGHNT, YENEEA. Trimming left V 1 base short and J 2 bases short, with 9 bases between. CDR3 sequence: CASSLAPGPYEQYV. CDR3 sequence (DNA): TGTGCCAGCAGCTTAGCCCCTGGGCCCTACGAGCAGTACGTC.

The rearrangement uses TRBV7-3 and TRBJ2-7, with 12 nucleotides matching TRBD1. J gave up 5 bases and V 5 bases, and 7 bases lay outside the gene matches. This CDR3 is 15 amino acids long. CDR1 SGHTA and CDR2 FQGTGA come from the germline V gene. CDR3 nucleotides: TGTGCCAGCAGCCCAGGCGGGACAGGGGGCCACGAGCAGTACTTC. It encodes CASSPGGTGGHEQYF. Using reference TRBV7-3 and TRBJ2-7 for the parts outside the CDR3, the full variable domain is GAGVSQTPSNKVTEKGKYVELRCDPISGHTALYWYRQSLGQGPEFLIYFQGTGAADDSGLPNDRFFAVRPEGSVSTLKIQRTERGDSAVYLCASSPGGTGGHEQYFGPGTRLTVT.

The CDR3 nucleotides are TGTGCCAGCTCCCCGGTCCATCAAGAGACCCAGTACTTC. This codes for CASSPVHQETQYF. This rearrangement joins TRBV18 to TRBJ2-5; D gene ambiguous. This CDR3 is 13 amino acids long. Between the trimmed V and J ends, which lost 6 bases and 2 bases, there was a span of 10 bases. Germline assignment: CDR1 KGHSH and CDR2 LQKENI.

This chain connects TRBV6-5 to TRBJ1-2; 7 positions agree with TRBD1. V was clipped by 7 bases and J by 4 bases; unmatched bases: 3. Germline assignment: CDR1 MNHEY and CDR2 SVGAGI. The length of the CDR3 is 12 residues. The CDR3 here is CASKTGVYGYTF. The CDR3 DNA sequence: TGTGCCAGCAAAACAGGGGTCTATGGCTACACCTTC.

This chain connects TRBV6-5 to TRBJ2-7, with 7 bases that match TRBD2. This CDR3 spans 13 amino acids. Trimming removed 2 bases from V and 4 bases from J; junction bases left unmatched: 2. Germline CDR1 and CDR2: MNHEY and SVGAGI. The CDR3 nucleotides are TGTGCCAGCAGTTACCGGGGGGATTACGAGCAGTACTTC. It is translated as CASSYRGDYEQYF.

The CDR3 nucleotides are TGTGCCTGGAGTAATGGGGGACTCGCTTTCTTT. Its protein is CAWSNGGLAFF. V is TRBV30 and J is TRBJ1-1, with D perhaps matching TRBD1 (5 bases). The CDR3 runs 11 residues. Germline loops: CDR1 GTSNPN, CDR2 SVGIG (reference sequence). With 2 bases removed from V and 11 bases from J, the gap between germline ends came to 12 bases.

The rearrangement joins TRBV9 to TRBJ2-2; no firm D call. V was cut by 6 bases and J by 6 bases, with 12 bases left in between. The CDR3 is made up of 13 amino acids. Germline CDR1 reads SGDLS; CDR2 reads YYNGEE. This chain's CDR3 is CASNALISGELFF. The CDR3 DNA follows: TGTGCCAGCAATGCACTTATCTCCGGGGAGCTGTTTTTT.

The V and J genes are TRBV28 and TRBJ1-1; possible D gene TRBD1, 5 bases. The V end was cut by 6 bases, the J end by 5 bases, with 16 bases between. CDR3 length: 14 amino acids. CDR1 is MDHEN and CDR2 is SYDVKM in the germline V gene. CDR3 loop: CASSLSGGGTEAFF. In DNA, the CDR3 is TGTGCCAGCAGCCTTAGCGGGGGTGGAACTGAAGCTTTCTTT.